Sequencing of this T cell receptor (beta chain) was carried out in a study of molecular identifiers for immune sequencing clone quantification. Study findings and constraints: Spiked Jurkat TCR RNA equal to one cell could reportedly be picked out among 940,000 or so naive cells.

Each library that profiled naive CD8 cells came from about 20,000 to 1,000,000 sorted cells with 10%, 30% or 50% RNA. The CDR3 loop spans 14 amino acids. From germline, CDR1 is DFQATT and CDR2 SNEGSKA (reference sequence). The junction had 2 bases not matched to a gene; V was cut back by 3 bases and J by 0 bases. Preparation of the bulk TCR libraries relied on previously described methods and listed TCR primers. MiXCR was run by TCRdb on the PCR reads, yielding one entry per CDR3 protein. The table includes around 460,000 distinct CDR3 sequences, around a fifth detected once. This clonotype has just a few counts. Its antigen remains unidentified.

This chain joins TRBV20-1 and TRBJ1-5; TRBD1 matches at 7 bases. The TCR comes from a human donor in good health. Some libraries in this study had Jurkat cell RNA spiked in. Source material: naive CD8+ T cells from blood, with Jurkat cell RNA spiked in. Regarding subset: FACS-sorted CD8+CD4-CCR7+CD45RA+ naive T cells. The CDR3, as DNA: TGCAGTGCTAGGACAGGGATTAGCAATCAGCCCCAGCATTTT. It specifies CSARTGISNQPQHF.